Presented here are 23 T cell receptor beta chains from one specimen sequenced in a study of shared clonotypes between healthy human individuals. Using immunoSEQ multiplex PCR, the repertoire was profiled, and TCRdb retains in-frame clones only, with some absent. The profile shows a few million clones, roughly nine tenths of them singletons. The sequenced sample consisted of naive CD4+ T cells sorted from blood. Subset meaning: CD45RA+ positively selected. These receptors originate from a young man in good health.

This chain links TRBV4-1 with TRBJ1-4, with D tentatively TRBD1 (6 bases). Trimming pared 1 base from V and 10 bases from J, leaving 16 bases between. Germline values: CDR1 MGHRA, CDR2 YSYEKL. The CDR3 consists of 15 residues. CDR3 in DNA: TGCGCCAGCAGCCAAGGTACAGGGCCCCCGGTAAAACTGTTTTTT. Residues: CASSQGTGPPVKLFF.

This sequence joins TRBV19 and TRBJ2-7; perhaps D is TRBD1 or TRBD2 (5 bases each). Germline values: CDR1 LNHDA, CDR2 SQIVND (reference sequence). V lost 5 bases, J lost 5 bases, and 10 bases lay in between. CDR3 size: 12 residues. In nucleotides, the CDR3 is TGTGCCAGTAGTTTCGGGGCCCACGAGCAGTACTTC. Translating gives CASSFGAHEQYF.

The rearrangement uses TRBV7-9 and TRBJ2-3, with a possible D match to TRBD2 (7 bases). Per the germline V gene, CDR1 is SEHNR and CDR2 is FQNEAQ (reference sequence). V shed 5 bases and J shed 0 bases, with 21 bases lying between them. The CDR3 is 18 residues long. In DNA, the CDR3 is TGTGCCAGCAGCCCCTATTTTCTCGGGGGGCCGAGCACAGATACGCAGTATTTT. Protein sequence: CASSPYFLGGPSTDTQYF.

The rearrangement uses TRBV7-9 and TRBJ2-1; D is unclear. The germline V gene has CDR1 SEHNR and CDR2 FQNEAQ (reference sequence). The CDR3 is 14 amino acids. Trimming stripped 2 bases from V and 8 bases from J, with 13 bases between. CDR3 protein: CASSLPNVLDEQFF. In DNA form, the CDR3 reads TGTGCCAGCAGCTTACCTAATGTTTTGGATGAGCAGTTCTTC.

The sample holds a few counts of this clone. CDR3 in DNA: TGTGCCTGGGGGACCAACCCGAACACTGAAGCTTTCTTT. Amino acids: CAWGTNPNTEAFF. The chain combines TRBV30 with TRBJ1-1; tentatively, D is TRBD1 (5 bases). Trimming removed 5 bases from V and 1 base from J, with 11 bases in between. Germline V gives CDR1 GTSNPN, CDR2 SVGIG (reference sequence). This CDR3 region has 13 residues.

The chain recombines TRBV11-2 with TRBJ2-7, with 8 bases matching TRBD1. The V gene end was trimmed by 5 bases and the J gene end by 4 bases; junction bases not matched to a gene: 7. Germline lookup yields CDR1 SGHAT and CDR2 FQNNGV. There are 14 residues in the CDR3. CDR3 in amino acids: CASSLGQAGYEQYF. CDR3 DNA: TGTGCCAGCAGCCTGGGACAGGCTGGATACGAGCAGTACTTC.

A remark on this clone: Other nucleotide sequences from this sample produce the same CDR3. J is TRBJ2-1 and V is TRBV9; possible D gene TRBD2, 6 bases. Trimming removed 0 bases from V and 0 bases from J, with 10 bases in between. Germline CDR1 reads SGDLS; CDR2 reads YYNGEE. This CDR3 is built from 16 residues. CDR3 sequence (DNA): TGTGCCAGCAGCGTAGACGCGGGAAGCTCCTACAATGAGCAGTTCTTC. Its translation is CASSVDAGSSYNEQFF. The variable domain in full, with the rest retrieved from reference TRBV9 and TRBJ2-1, is DSGVTQTPKHLITATGQRVTLRCSPRSGDLSVYWYQQSLDQGLQFLIQYYNGEERAKGNILERFSAQQFPDLHSELNLSSLELGDSALYFCASSVDAGSSYNEQFFGPGTRLTVL.

This chain uses TRBV7-8 with TRBJ2-7; 15 bases match TRBD2. The CDR3 runs 17 residues. The V and J ends lost 1 base and 5 bases, in that order; junction bases with no gene match: 6. Germline V lookup: CDR1 SGHVS, CDR2 FQNEAQ. The CDR3 loop is CASSLGGLAGGGNEQYF. The CDR3 nucleotides read TGTGCCAGCAGCTTAGGAGGACTAGCGGGAGGGGGCAACGAGCAGTACTTC.

This chain uses TRBV7-2 with TRBJ2-1; a weak D match, TRBD1 (6 bases). Germline V gene data show CDR1 as SGHTA and CDR2 as FQGNSA. This CDR3 spans 12 amino acids. V was clipped by 5 bases and J by 9 bases, with 11 bases between them. In nucleotides, the CDR3 is TGTGCCAGCAGCCTACAGGGCCCTGAGCAGTTCTTC. It yields the protein CASSLQGPEQFF.

The chain recombines TRBV2 with TRBJ2-6, with no clear D. CDR3 length: 12 residues. Germline loops: CDR1 SNHLY, CDR2 FYNNEI. V gave up 2 bases and J gave up 12 bases, with 8 bases separating them. The CDR3 DNA reads as TGTGCCAGCAGTGAATATTGGGTCGTCCTGACTTTC. It translates to CASSEYWVVLTF.

The chain employs TRBV2 and TRBJ2-5, with TRBD2 matching 10 bases. The germline V gene encodes CDR1 SNHLY and CDR2 FYNNEI. The CDR3 runs 16 residues. Trimming removed 6 bases from V and 6 bases from J; junction bases left unmatched: 13. This CDR3 is CASSGVGSGGAKTQYF. For the CDR3, the DNA is TGTGCCAGCAGCGGTGTCGGAAGCGGGGGGGCGAAGACCCAGTACTTC.

As for this clone: Additional DNA sequences in this sample encode the identical CDR3. V and J are TRBV11-2 and TRBJ2-5, with 7 bases lining up with TRBD2. The V gene's germline CDR1 is SGHAT and CDR2 FQNNGV. Trimming took 1 base from V and 2 from J; bases not matched to a gene: 1. The CDR3 covers 14 residues. CDR3 loop: CASSLGGGQETQYF. The CDR3 DNA reads TGTGCCAGCAGCTTAGGGGGGGGTCAAGAGACCCAGTACTTC.

V is TRBV9 and J is TRBJ2-7; D unresolved. Trimming took 0 bases from V and 2 from J, leaving 12 bases between them. CDR3 length: 15 residues. Germline values: CDR1 SGDLS, CDR2 YYNGEE. The CDR3 DNA reads TGTGCCAGCAGCGTAGCTCCGGACGGAGCCTACGAGCAGTACTTC. Translated: CASSVAPDGAYEQYF.

The V and J genes are TRBV2 and TRBJ2-2; D may be TRBD1 (8 bases). CDR3 length equals 15 residues. Trimming left V 7 bases short and J 6 bases short, with 18 bases between. Looked up from germline, CDR1 is SNHLY and CDR2 is FYNNEI. The CDR3 loop reads CASNEQGGLAGELFF. As DNA, the CDR3 is TGTGCCAGCAACGAACAGGGGGGGTTAGCCGGGGAGCTGTTTTTT.

V is TRBV28 and J is TRBJ2-7; 7 bases map to TRBD1. Losses at the gene ends were 3 bases for V and 2 bases for J; bases not matched to a gene: 4. The germline V gene has CDR1 MDHEN and CDR2 SYDVKM. CDR3 length: 14 residues. CDR3 sequence: CASSLRQGPYEQYF. The CDR3 nucleotides are TGTGCCAGCAGTTTGAGACAGGGCCCCTACGAGCAGTACTTC.

This clone was picked up a small number of times. The gene calls are TRBV21-1 and TRBJ1-1. TRBV21-1 counts as a pseudogene. The CDR3 totals 16 residues. This CDR3 is CASSKAAQHMNTEAFF. The CDR3 coding sequence is TGTGCCAGCAGCAAAGCCGCGCAACACATGAACACTGAAGCTTTCTTT.

The chain joins TRBV10-3 to TRBJ1-1, with D possibly being TRBD1 (6 bases). Trimming stripped 4 bases from V and 4 bases from J, with 10 bases between. The CDR3 has 13 amino acids. Germline V gene lookup returns CDR1 ENHRY and CDR2 SYGVKD. The CDR3 coding sequence is TGTGCCATCAGTGTTGCACAGGGCACTGAAGCTTTCTTT. This codes for CAISVAQGTEAFF.

The chain has TRBV6-1 and TRBJ1-2, with D perhaps matching TRBD1 (6 bases). This CDR3 contains 15 residues. Trimming left V 7 bases short and J 2 bases short, with 17 bases between. The germline V gene encodes CDR1 MNHNS and CDR2 SASEGT. The CDR3 DNA is TGTGCCAGCACTCCCGGGTTACAGGGAAACTATGGCTACACCTTC. Translating it yields CASTPGLQGNYGYTF.

The chain has TRBV11-2 and TRBJ1-2, with 8 bases fitting TRBD1. The CDR3 totals 16 residues. The ends lost 2 bases at V and 4 bases at J; junction bases unmatched: 9. Per the germline V gene, CDR1 is SGHAT and CDR2 is FQNNGV. The CDR3: CASSLTGTGAIYGYTF. Written as DNA, the CDR3 is TGTGCCAGCAGCTTAACCGGGACAGGAGCTATCTATGGCTACACCTTC. The full variable domain, in which reference TRBV11-2 and TRBJ1-2 provide the parts outside the CDR3, is EAGVAQSPRYKIIEKRQSVAFWCNPISGHATLYWYQQILGQGPKLLIQFQNNGVVDDSQLPKDRFSAERLKGVDSTLKIQPAKLEDSAVYLCASSLTGTGAIYGYTFGSGTRLTVV.

The chain links TRBV18 to TRBJ2-3, with D possibly matching TRBD2 (7 bases). V dropped 1 base and J dropped 0 bases, with 11 bases sitting between them. This CDR3 contains 16 residues. From germline, CDR1 is KGHSH and CDR2 LQKENI. This CDR3 is CASSPRGGESTDTQYF. The CDR3 nucleotides are TGTGCCAGCTCACCACGCGGGGGCGAAAGCACAGATACGCAGTATTTT.

This clone appeared a single time. V usage is TRBV7-9 and J usage is TRBJ2-5, with D possibly TRBD1 on 5 matching bases. Germline-derived CDR1 and CDR2 are SEHNR and FQNEAQ (reference sequence). The V end lost 3 bases, the J end lost 2 bases, and 10 bases lay between the germline ends. The CDR3 is made up of 14 amino acids. For the CDR3, the DNA is TGTGCCAGCAGCTTTCAGGGTCGGCAAGAGACCCAGTACTTC. Its translation: CASSFQGRQETQYF.

The chain is built from TRBV7-2 and TRBJ2-1; the D is unclear. Germline V CDR1 and CDR2: SGHTA, FQGNSA. Trimming took 0 bases from V and 7 from J, leaving 25 bases between them. This CDR3 contains 19 residues. CDR3 protein: CASSLASSDTMPIGNEQFF. CDR3 sequence (DNA): TGTGCCAGCAGCTTAGCTTCGTCAGACACGATGCCCATCGGGAATGAGCAGTTCTTC.

This chain uses TRBV5-1 with TRBJ2-2, with D possibly being TRBD2 (5 bases). In germline, CDR1 is SGHRS, CDR2 YFSETQ. This CDR3 contains 14 residues. V was clipped by 2 bases and J by 3 bases, with 8 bases between them. This chain's CDR3 is CASSFSAYTGELFF. CDR3 in DNA: TGCGCCAGCAGCTTTAGCGCCTACACCGGGGAGCTGTTTTTT. The variable domain in full, completed from reference TRBV5-1 and TRBJ2-2, reads KAGVTQTPRYLIKTRGQQVTLSCSPISGHRSVSWYQQTPGQGLQFLFEYFSETQRNKGNFPGRFSGRQFSNSRSEMNVSTLELGDSALYLCASSFSAYTGELFFGEGSRLTVL.